Below are 29 T cell receptor beta chains sequenced from a single sample in a study of response to subunit inactivated influenza vaccine listed by TCRdb under 2018. Library prep was done by RT-PCR. Sequencing took place on an Illumina HiSeq 2500. Starting from the raw public reads, TCRdb applied fastp trimming at Q25, assembled clones with MiXCR and retained in-frame beta chains. Entries that share a CDR3 protein sequence are merged under the most common genes and DNA. The sample includes around 580,000 distinct CDR3 sequences, with less than 15% observed a single time. Of the sample, 11% falls within the top ten clones. Source: PBMCs from blood, taken 11 to 12 days after vaccination. Receptors were obtained from a man over 45 who received an inactivated influenza vaccine. Donor details come from another sample of the same person, matched by shared clones.

The chain has TRBV11-2 and TRBJ2-7; the D gene is possibly TRBD1 (6 bases). Germline V CDR1 and CDR2: SGHAT, FQNNGV. There are 14 residues in the CDR3. V was clipped by 1 base and J by 3 bases, with 10 bases between them. CDR3 region: CASSLVGQHYEQYF. The CDR3 bases are TGTGCCAGCAGCTTAGTGGGACAACACTACGAGCAGTACTTC.

The chain recombines TRBV20-1 with TRBJ2-3, with unresolved D. CDR3 length: 15 residues. The V end was cut by 0 bases, the J end by 0 bases, with 10 bases between. Germline V CDR1 and CDR2: DFQATT, SNEGSKA (reference sequence). The CDR3 DNA follows: TGCAGTGCTAGAGATCAGACCTTTAGCACAGATACGCAGTATTTT. Translation: CSARDQTFSTDTQYF.

This clonotype showed up just a few times. J is TRBJ2-3 and V is TRBV6-5; D gene ambiguous. The CDR3 extends over 11 amino acids. Germline V gives CDR1 MNHEY, CDR2 SVGAGI. Deletions cut 7 bases from V and 6 bases from J, with 8 bases between. The CDR3 loop reads CASIYGDTQYF. The CDR3 DNA reads as TGTGCCAGCATCTACGGGGATACGCAGTATTTT.

The rearrangement links TRBV10-3 to TRBJ1-4, with D possibly matching TRBD1 (6 bases). CDR3 length: 15 residues. V was shortened by 9 bases and J by 0 bases, with 14 bases between the two germline ends. The germline CDR1 and CDR2 sequences are ENHRY and SYGVKD. The CDR3 nucleotides read TGTGCCATTAGGGGGGGCAAGACAACTAATGAAAAACTGTTTTTT. It encodes CAIRGGKTTNEKLFF.

This clonotype was seen ten or more times. The rearrangement links TRBV4-2 to TRBJ2-5; D unclear. Trimming stripped 1 base from V and 3 bases from J, with 6 bases between. The CDR3 extends over 13 amino acids. Germline V lookup: CDR1 LGHNA, CDR2 YNFKEQ. The CDR3 loop is CASSQAHEETQYF. The DNA for the CDR3 is TGTGCCAGCAGCCAAGCCCATGAAGAGACCCAGTACTTC.

This clonotype appeared a few times. The rearrangement uses TRBV11-1 and TRBJ2-7, with no clear D. CDR1 and CDR2 from the germline V gene are SGHAT and FQDESV (reference sequence). V lost 2 bases and J lost 2, with 10 bases in between. The CDR3 sequence is 14 residues long. The CDR3 DNA follows: TGTGCCAGCAGCTTAAAACTTCTTCCCTACGAGCAGTACTTC. This translates into CASSLKLLPYEQYF.

The chain is built from TRBV18 and TRBJ2-1; TRBD1 agrees at 7 bases. The germline CDR1 and CDR2 sequences are KGHSH and LQKENI. J was trimmed by 7 bases and V by 5 bases; bases with no gene match: 14. CDR3 length: 16 residues. CDR3 coding DNA: TGTGCCAGCTCAACGAGGGAACTACAGGGGAAGAATGAGCAGTTCTTC. Amino acids: CASSTRELQGKNEQFF.

This clonotype was seen a few times. The chain couples TRBV19 to TRBJ2-5; a possible D gene is TRBD1 (5 bases). Germline V gene lookup returns CDR1 LNHDA and CDR2 SQIVND (reference sequence). The CDR3 length is 14 residues. V lost 3 bases, J lost 3 bases, and 11 bases lay in between. The CDR3 sequence is CASSMIGREETQYF. CDR3 coding DNA: TGTGCCAGTAGTATGATCGGCAGGGAAGAGACCCAGTACTTC.

This clonotype occurred a few times. This sequence joins TRBV20-1 and TRBJ2-5; D call uncertain. Trimming pared 1 base from V and 4 bases from J, leaving 16 bases between. The CDR3 has 15 residues. Germline V gene sequence: CDR1 DFQATT, CDR2 SNEGSKA (reference sequence). In DNA form, the CDR3 reads TGCAGTGCTAGAGGGGTCTGGCCGGCCCCAGAGACCCAGTACTTC. Amino acids: CSARGVWPAPETQYF.

This clonotype occurred a few times. This chain links TRBV12-3 or TRBV12-4 with TRBJ1-4; D is unresolved. Trimming left V 3 bases short and J 5 bases short, with 10 bases between. The CDR3 spans 14 residues. The CDR3 nucleotides read TGTGCCAGCAGTTTTTGGACGGAGAATGAAAAACTGTTTTTT. Encoded protein: CASSFWTENEKLFF.

This chain uses TRBV9 with TRBJ2-3; tentatively, D is TRBD1 (5 bases). Germline CDR1 SGDLS, CDR2 YYNGEE. This CDR3 region has 15 residues. V was shortened by 0 bases and J by 2 bases, with 10 bases between the two germline ends. The CDR3 bases are TGTGCCAGCAGCGTAGCTCTAGGGGACACAGATACGCAGTATTTT. Translated, it gives CASSVALGDTDTQYF.

This clonotype was detected a few times. V usage is TRBV7-9 and J usage is TRBJ2-2; perhaps TRBD2 as D (5 bases). The CDR3 sequence is 15 residues long. Trimming took off 7 bases at V and 0 bases at J, with 12 bases between the two ends. The germline gives CDR1 SEHNR, CDR2 FQNEAQ (reference sequence). This CDR3 reads CASTPRASNTGELFF. DNA for the CDR3: TGTGCCAGCACTCCGCGGGCCTCGAACACCGGGGAGCTGTTTTTT.

The chain couples TRBV14 to TRBJ2-7; tentatively, D is TRBD2 (5 bases). The CDR3 has 21 amino acids. V was trimmed by 0 bases and J by 6 bases, leaving 33 bases between them. In germline, CDR1 is SGHDN, CDR2 FVKESK. The CDR3 nucleotides are TGTGCCAGCAGCCAAGATAGTAAAGGGTGGCTGGGATCGGGAATGGCCTCCGAGCAGTACTTC. It translates to CASSQDSKGWLGSGMASEQYF.

This clonotype occurred a few times. This chain joins TRBV3-1 and TRBJ2-2; D is undetermined. CDR1 is LGHDT, CDR2 YNNKEL, per germline (reference sequence). V dropped 4 bases and J dropped 6 bases, with 6 bases sitting between them. The CDR3 covers 12 residues. CDR3 amino acids: CASSLPSGELFF. CDR3 in DNA: TGTGCCAGCAGCCTGCCTTCCGGGGAGCTGTTTTTT.

This clonotype appeared a few times. The J gene is TRBJ2-4, the V gene TRBV7-7; 7 nucleotides line up with TRBD1. Germline assignment: CDR1 SSHAT and CDR2 FNYEAQ (reference sequence). Losses at the gene ends were 1 base for V and 6 bases for J; bases not matched to a gene: 0. The CDR3 covers 13 residues. Here the CDR3 reads CASSLEGANIQYF. The CDR3 nucleotides are TGTGCCAGCAGCTTAGAGGGGGCAAACATTCAGTACTTC.

Only a few counts were recorded for this clonotype. The J gene is TRBJ1-1, the V gene TRBV6-5, with D unresolved. The CDR3 extends over 12 amino acids. Germline CDR1 reads MNHEY; CDR2 reads SVGAGI. Trimming removed 7 bases from V and 0 bases from J, with 6 bases in between. CDR3 sequence: CASTGLNTEAFF. DNA for the CDR3: TGTGCCAGCACGGGGTTGAACACTGAAGCTTTCTTT.

This clonotype was recorded a few times. The germline gene is not matched at one end of the junction; a read error may be the cause. The rearrangement links TRBV12-5 to TRBJ2-1, with TRBD2 as a possible D gene (5 bases). The CDR3 loop spans 12 amino acids. The germline V gene has CDR1 LGHNT and CDR2 FRNRAP. The chain's CDR3 is CASGSAGNKQFF. The CDR3 nucleotides read TGTGCTAGTGGTTCCGCGGGCAATAAGCAGTTCTTC.

The gene calls are TRBV7-2 and TRBJ2-1; 8 bases are a match to TRBD1. Looked up from germline, CDR1 is SGHTA and CDR2 is FQGNSA. This CDR3 contains 14 residues. The trim removed 4 bases at V and 6 bases at J, leaving 5 bases unmatched. The CDR3 sequence is CASSYRTGSNEQFF. The CDR3 DNA reads as TGTGCCAGCAGCTACAGGACAGGGAGCAATGAGCAGTTCTTC.

This clonotype is a singleton in its sample. The rearrangement links TRBV24-1 to TRBJ2-1; 7 positions match TRBD2. With 6 bases clipped from V and 0 bases from J, the junction kept 7 bases outside the gene matches. The CDR3 loop spans 16 amino acids. Per germline, CDR1 KGHDR and CDR2 SFDVKD. CDR3 residues: CATSSAGTNSYNEQFF. CDR3 nucleotide sequence: TGTGCCACCAGTAGCGCCGGGACTAACTCCTACAATGAGCAGTTCTTC.

The chain carries TRBV15 and TRBJ2-3; D not resolved. The CDR3 has 11 residues. With 3 bases removed from V and 3 bases from J, the gap between germline ends came to 1 base. Germline assignment: CDR1 LNHNV and CDR2 YYDKDF (reference sequence). The CDR3 region is CATSRTDTQYF. CDR3 nucleotides: TGTGCCACCAGCAGGACAGATACGCAGTATTTT.

The CDR3: CASSDGRTLYNEQFF. The CDR3 DNA reads as TGTGCCAGCAGCGACGGGAGGACACTTTACAATGAGCAGTTCTTC. The V and J genes are TRBV7-2 and TRBJ2-1; 7 nucleotides align to TRBD2. V shed 5 bases, J shed 4 bases, and the junction held 8 bases outside the gene matches. The germline V gene encodes CDR1 SGHTA and CDR2 FQGNSA. The CDR3 runs 15 residues.

This clonotype has a handful of counts. The chain links TRBV4-2 to TRBJ2-7; 12 bases fit TRBD1. V trimming: 1 base; J trimming: 5 bases; junction bases outside the gene matches: 6. CDR1 is LGHNA and CDR2 is YNFKEQ in the germline V gene. The CDR3 has 16 amino acids. The CDR3 bases are TGTGCCAGCAGCCAAGTCCCAGGGACAGGGGGCAACGAGCAGTACTTC. Protein: CASSQVPGTGGNEQYF.

V gene TRBV12-3 or TRBV12-4 combines with J gene TRBJ2-7; 10 nucleotides agree with TRBD2. The CDR3 runs 13 residues. V was pared by 6 bases and J by 6 bases, with 5 bases of the junction left unmatched. CDR3 loop: CASRERGGVEQYF. The CDR3 coding sequence is TGTGCCAGCAGGGAGCGGGGGGGAGTCGAGCAGTACTTC.

The V gene is TRBV29-1, the J gene TRBJ2-7, with 12 nucleotides matching TRBD1. Germline values: CDR1 SQVTM, CDR2 ANQGSEA. The CDR3 sequence is 15 residues long. With V trimmed by 4 bases and J by 4 bases, 8 bases remained unmatched. The CDR3 DNA reads TGCAGCGTTGTATTTTGGGACAGGGGGCAATACGAGCAGTACTTC. It codes for CSVVFWDRGQYEQYF.

The chain has TRBV24-1 and TRBJ2-4; 7 bases match TRBD1. This CDR3 region has 17 residues. Per germline, CDR1 KGHDR and CDR2 SFDVKD. V lost 5 bases and J lost 1; bases outside the gene matches: 10. CDR3 loop: CATSGSTGAMAKNIQYF. The CDR3 bases are TGTGCCACCAGTGGGTCAACAGGGGCCATGGCCAAAAACATTCAGTACTTC.

This sequence joins TRBV7-2 and TRBJ1-3; 7 nucleotides line up with TRBD1. Germline CDR1 reads SGHTA; CDR2 reads FQGNSA. The CDR3 sequence is 16 residues long. J lost 2 bases, V lost 2 bases, and 6 bases had no gene match. The CDR3 DNA follows: TGTGCCAGCAGCTTATTCGACAGGGTTGCTGGAAACACCATATATTTT. Translated: CASSLFDRVAGNTIYF.

To note about this clonotype: A much larger clone sits a single nucleotide away, making a read error possible. The chain couples TRBV29-1 to TRBJ2-1, with D perhaps matching TRBD2 (5 bases). The germline V gene encodes CDR1 SQVTM and CDR2 ANQGSEA. CDR3 length: 15 amino acids. This chain's CDR3 is CSGNLAERPLNEQLF. Here the CDR3 DNA reads TGCAGCGGGAACCTAGCCGAACGTCCCCTCAATGAGCAGCTCTTC.

This clonotype was counted a few times. This chain links TRBV10-3 with TRBJ1-2, with D possibly being TRBD1 (6 bases). Germline-derived CDR1 and CDR2 are ENHRY and SYGVKD. The V end was cut by 11 bases, the J end by 4 bases, with 29 bases between. The CDR3 has 17 residues. In nucleotides, the CDR3 is TGTGCCTCAGGAGGGGGGCCCAACCCTACTGGAGTCTATGGCTACACCTTC. This gives the protein CASGGGPNPTGVYGYTF.

This sequence joins TRBV30 and TRBJ2-7; possibly TRBD1 for D (6 bases). The length of the CDR3 is 14 residues. The V end lost 1 base, the J end lost 5 bases, and 15 bases lay between the germline ends. Germline values: CDR1 GTSNPN, CDR2 SVGIG (reference sequence). The CDR3 spells CAWSERSQGHEQYF. In nucleotides, the CDR3 is TGTGCCTGGAGTGAAAGGTCACAGGGCCACGAGCAGTACTTC.